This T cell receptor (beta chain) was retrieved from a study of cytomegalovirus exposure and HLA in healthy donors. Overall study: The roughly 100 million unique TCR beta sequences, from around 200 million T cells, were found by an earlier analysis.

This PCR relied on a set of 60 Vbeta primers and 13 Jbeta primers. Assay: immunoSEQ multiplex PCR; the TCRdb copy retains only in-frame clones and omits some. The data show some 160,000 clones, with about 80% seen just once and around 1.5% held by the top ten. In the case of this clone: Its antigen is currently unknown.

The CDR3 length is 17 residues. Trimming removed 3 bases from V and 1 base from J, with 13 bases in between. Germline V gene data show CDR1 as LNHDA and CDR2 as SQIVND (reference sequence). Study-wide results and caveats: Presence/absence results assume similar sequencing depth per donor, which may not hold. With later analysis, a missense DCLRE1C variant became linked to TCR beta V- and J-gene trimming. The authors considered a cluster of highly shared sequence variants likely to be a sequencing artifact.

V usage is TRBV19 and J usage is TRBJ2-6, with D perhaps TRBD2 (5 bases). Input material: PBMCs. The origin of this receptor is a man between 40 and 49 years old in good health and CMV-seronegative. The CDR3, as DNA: TGTGCCAGTAGTATTAAAGGACTTAGTTCTGGGGCCAACGTCCTGACTTTC. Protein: CASSIKGLSSGANVLTF.